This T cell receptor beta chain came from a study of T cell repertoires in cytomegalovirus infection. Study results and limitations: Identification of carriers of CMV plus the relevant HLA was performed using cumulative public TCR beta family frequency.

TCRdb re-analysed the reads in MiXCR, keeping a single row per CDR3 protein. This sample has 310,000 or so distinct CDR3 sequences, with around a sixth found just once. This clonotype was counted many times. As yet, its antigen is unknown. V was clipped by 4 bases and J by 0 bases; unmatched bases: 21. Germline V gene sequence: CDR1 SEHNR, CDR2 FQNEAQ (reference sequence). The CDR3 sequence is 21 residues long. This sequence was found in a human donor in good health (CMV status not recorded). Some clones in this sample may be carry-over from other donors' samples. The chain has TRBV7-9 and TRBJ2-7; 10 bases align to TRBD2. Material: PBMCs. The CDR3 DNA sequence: TGTGCCAGCAGCTCGACAATTCTAGCGGGGGTCCCAAAGAGGAGCTCCTACGAGCAGTACTTC. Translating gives CASSSTILAGVPKRSSYEQYF.